This T cell receptor (beta chain) was documented in a study of blood T cell repertoires in COVID-19. Overall study: The United States, Italy and Spain were the sources of the acute and convalescent COVID-19 samples. T cells, B-cell-depleted T cells, or PBMCs supplied cDNA or gDNA.

Some clones are missing from TCRdb's copy, which holds only in-frame ones; the method was immunoSEQ multiplex PCR. The data contain 200,000 to 250,000 clones, 84% of them seen just once; the ten biggest clones take up about 8.9%. This CDR3 spans 15 amino acids. Trimming took 1 base from V and 5 from J, leaving 13 bases between them. Germline V gene data show CDR1 as SGHVS and CDR2 as FNYEAQ. The sample consisted of peripheral blood. The source is a man aged 45-65 years with active or convalescent COVID-19. This chain joins TRBV7-6 and TRBJ2-3; TRBD2 might be the D (5 bases). The CDR3 spells CASSLVRGWEDTQYF. The CDR3 DNA follows: TGTGCCAGCAGCTTAGTCCGGGGTTGGGAAGATACGCAGTATTTT.